Below, 14 T cell receptor beta chains from the same sample are listed, as sequenced in a study of cytomegalovirus exposure and HLA in healthy donors. The primer mix had 60 Vbeta and 13 Jbeta primers. The table came from immunoSEQ multiplex PCR; TCRdb's copy has only in-frame clones and leaves some out. The sample lists about 100,000 clones, 79% occurring once. Sequences were obtained from PBMCs. The receptors here all came from a female donor in good health and CMV-seropositive.

This chain links TRBV5-1 with TRBJ2-4; TRBD2 might be the D (6 bases). There are 16 residues in the CDR3. Trimming pared 6 bases from V and 0 bases from J, leaving 16 bases between. Germline V gene sequence: CDR1 SGHRS, CDR2 YFSETQ. The CDR3 nucleotides are TGCGCCAGCATTAATCTTCGGGGGAGAGCCAAAAACATTCAGTACTTC. It yields the protein CASINLRGRAKNIQYF.

The rearrangement joins TRBV18 to TRBJ2-2, with D tentatively TRBD2 (5 bases). The germline gives CDR1 KGHSH, CDR2 LQKENI. Trimming removed 6 bases from V and 4 bases from J, with 15 bases in between. The CDR3 is 15 residues long. CDR3 residues: CASSPGEGSTGELFF. In DNA, the CDR3 is TGTGCCAGCTCCCCCGGGGAAGGGAGCACCGGGGAGCTGTTTTTT.

This clone occurred a few times. Distinct nucleotide sequences in the sample also encode this CDR3. This chain connects TRBV7-2 to TRBJ2-4; 8 positions agree with TRBD1. Unmatched junction bases numbered 4, after V lost 5 bases and J lost 7 bases. The germline gives CDR1 SGHTA, CDR2 FQGNSA. This CDR3 comprises 13 residues. The CDR3: CASSPDRVNIQYF. CDR3 sequence (DNA): TGTGCCAGCAGCCCGGACAGGGTGAACATTCAGTACTTC.

This clone was seen more than once but under ten times. CDR3 coding DNA: TGCGCCAGCAGCTTGGTGGGTTCCAGGGAAGAGACCCAGTACTTC. It yields the protein CASSLVGSREETQYF. V and J are TRBV5-1 and TRBJ2-5; D is possibly TRBD1 (5 bases). The CDR3 runs to 15 residues. CDR1 SGHRS and CDR2 YFSETQ come from the germline V gene. Trimming took off 0 bases at V and 3 bases at J, with 12 bases between the two ends.

On this clone itself: This probably arose from a read error, given a far larger clone one base away. Other DNA sequences of this sample code for an identical CDR3. V and J are TRBV5-4 and TRBJ2-7; 12 bases agree with TRBD1. V shed 4 bases and J 2 bases; nucleotides not matched to a gene: 10. CDR1 SGHNT and CDR2 YYREEE come from the germline V gene (reference sequence). The CDR3 has 17 residues. The CDR3 loop is CASSPGTGGGSPYEQYF. CDR3 DNA sequence: TGTGCCAGCAGCCCGGGGACAGGGGGCGGTTCTCCCTACGAGCAGTACTTC.

This chain connects TRBV11-2 to TRBJ2-7; 10 nucleotides line up with TRBD1. Germline V lookup: CDR1 SGHAT, CDR2 FQNNGV. The ends lost 1 base at V and 3 bases at J; junction bases unmatched: 6. This CDR3 is 16 amino acids long. This CDR3 reads CASSLGYGDRGYEQYF. As DNA, the CDR3 is TGTGCCAGCAGCTTAGGTTATGGGGACAGGGGCTACGAGCAGTACTTC.

This clone was picked up one time. The rearrangement uses TRBV5-4 and TRBJ2-1, with 7 bases aligning to TRBD1. The CDR3 sequence is 14 residues long. Germline values: CDR1 SGHNT, CDR2 YYREEE (reference sequence). V shed 4 bases, J shed 11 bases, and the junction held 12 bases outside the gene matches. The chain's CDR3 is CASSLQGGPDQQFF. CDR3 bases: TGTGCCAGCAGCCTCCAAGGGGGCCCGGATCAGCAGTTCTTC.

The chain is built from TRBV6-5 and TRBJ2-5; D unresolved. The CDR3 loop spans 16 amino acids. In germline, CDR1 is MNHEY, CDR2 SVGAGI. V was shortened by 2 bases and J by 1 base, with 14 bases between the two germline ends. The CDR3 reads CASSYTYKGGQETQYF. The CDR3 nucleotides are TGTGCCAGCAGTTACACTTATAAAGGCGGCCAAGAGACCCAGTACTTC.

The chain is built from TRBV6-5 and TRBJ1-2; 9 bases map to TRBD1. V lost 6 bases to trimming and J lost 5 bases; unmatched junction nucleotides: 7. CDR3 length: 14 residues. Germline V CDR1 and CDR2: MNHEY, SVGAGI. The chain's CDR3 is CASSRGDRVYGYTF. CDR3 DNA: TGTGCCAGCAGCCGAGGGGACAGGGTTTATGGCTACACCTTC.

The chain recombines TRBV20-1 with TRBJ1-1; D unclear. The CDR3 sequence is 11 residues long. The ends were cut back, 6 bases at V and 1 base at J, with 6 bases in the middle. CDR1 is DFQATT and CDR2 is SNEGSKA in the germline V gene (reference sequence). The CDR3: CSAAGNTEAFF. As DNA, the CDR3 is TGCAGTGCAGCAGGGAACACTGAAGCTTTCTTT.

The J gene is TRBJ1-4, the V gene TRBV18, with D uncertain. Trimming cost V 2 bases and J 0 bases, with 7 bases left between them. The germline gives CDR1 KGHSH, CDR2 LQKENI. The length of the CDR3 is 15 residues. CDR3 DNA: TGTGCCAGCTCACCAGGGCCAACAACTAATGAAAAACTGTTTTTT. Residues: CASSPGPTTNEKLFF.

The chain uses TRBV30 and TRBJ1-5, with 7 bases matching TRBD1. V lost 5 bases, J lost 4 bases, and 5 bases stayed unmatched. The CDR3 extends over 13 amino acids. Germline V gene lookup returns CDR1 GTSNPN and CDR2 SVGIG (reference sequence). The CDR3 here is CAWRSQGNQPQHF. DNA of the CDR3: TGTGCCTGGCGTTCACAGGGGAATCAGCCCCAGCATTTT.

The CDR3 spells CSASGQMNTEAFF. The CDR3 bases are TGCAGCGCCAGTGGGCAGATGAACACTGAAGCTTTCTTT. The chain links TRBV29-1 to TRBJ1-1; D remains ambiguous. The CDR3 is 13 residues long. V was clipped by 7 bases and J by 0 bases, with 12 bases between them. Germline V lookup: CDR1 SQVTM, CDR2 ANQGSEA.

The V and J genes are TRBV4-1 and TRBJ2-7; D call uncertain. CDR3 length: 14 residues. Germline CDR1 reads MGHRA; CDR2 reads YSYEKL. Trimming removed 4 bases from V and 5 bases from J, with 15 bases in between. Written as DNA, the CDR3 is TGCGCCAGCAGCCTTTATATGGGCCATCACGAGCAGTACTTC. This translates into CASSLYMGHHEQYF.